The present entry profiles one T cell receptor (beta chain) with its context. The antigen remains undetermined. From germline, CDR1 is MNHEY and CDR2 SMNVEV (reference sequence). This CDR3 is 17 amino acids long. The ends lost 5 bases at V and 4 bases at J; junction bases unmatched: 10. The entry originates in a study of long-term antiretroviral therapy in people with HIV. The run of the v3.0 immunoSEQ assay was at survey level. Repertoires were generated with immunoSEQ multiplex PCR, while TCRdb's copy carries only in-frame clones and drops some. The sample lists 30,000 to 35,000 clones, 60% to 75% occurring once. Study results and caveats: Pre-ART clonal expansions dominated every time point's repertoire. Unavailable data included ART adherence, viral resistance and therapy changes (switches in treatment).

The source was unsorted PBMCs, collected 3 years after starting antiretroviral therapy. The TCR was taken from a man in his fifties with HIV. V gene TRBV27 combines with J gene TRBJ2-1; 11 bases agree with TRBD2. In DNA form, the CDR3 reads TGTGCCAGCAGTGACGGGGTGCTAGCGGGGGGTTACAATGAGCAGTTCTTC. Translation gives CASSDGVLAGGYNEQFF.